This T cell receptor beta chain was recovered during a study of T-cell reconstitution after alpha-beta-depleted transplantation in children (dated by TCRdb to the mid-2010s). Broadly, across the study: Using TCR repertoire profiling, the study quantitatively followed how T-cell immune reconstitution unfolded in children after TCRalphabeta/CD19-depleted allogeneic hematopoietic cell transplantation.

V and J are truncated by 9 bases and 6 bases respectively, leaving an intervening sequence of 15 bases. The CDR3, from cysteine to phenylalanine, totals 12 residues. CDR3 DNA only is kept here, 36 bases in frame from base 1. Based on the germline V gene, the CDR1 and CDR2 sequences are MRHNA and SNTAGT. Library preparation used PCR. The sequencer listed for this sample is Illumina HiSeq 2500. TCR library preparation used molecular barcoding, with unique molecular identifiers applied to normalize quantification of the TCRbeta repertoire. The public sequencing data were trimmed at Q25 with fastp and processed into clonotypes with MiXCR by TCRdb, which kept only in-frame beta chains. Rows with a matching CDR3 protein are joined into one entry that keeps the most common DNA and genes. The sample contains about 230,000 distinct CDR3 sequences, 8.5% to 10% of them found a single time. 5.5% to 8% of the sample is held by the ten biggest clonotypes.

This clonotype was recorded a few times. Its recognized antigen is unknown. No per-base quality is available; no much larger clone lies one base away. Specimen: PBMCs from the stem cell graft donor, collected from the stem cell graft. Rearrangement joined TRBV6-4 to TRBJ2-7; the D gene is possibly TRBD1 or TRBD2, each agreeing over 6 bases. This clonotype was sampled from a human donor who donated a stem cell graft to a child with acute lymphoblastic leukemia. The CDR3 protein is CASFGGGIEQYF. The nucleotide sequence is given as TGTGCCAGTTTCGGAGGGGGGATCGAGCAGTACTTC.